The 16 T cell receptor beta chains listed next were all sequenced from one sample in a study of T cell responses to AZD1222 COVID-19 vaccine. Profiled with immunoSEQ multiplex PCR; TCRdb holds only in-frame clones, not every one. The sample carries 100,000 to 150,000 clones, roughly 90% recorded once. Material: peripheral blood, obtained on day 0 of AZD1222 vaccination. The receptors were gathered from an adult in good health.

This rearrangement joins TRBV5-1 to TRBJ2-1; either TRBD1 or TRBD2 may supply D (5 bases each). Germline V lookup: CDR1 SGHRS, CDR2 YFSETQ. The CDR3 is 16 amino acids. Trimming removed 0 bases from V and 2 bases from J, with 12 bases in between. DNA for the CDR3: TGCGCCAGCAGCTTGGCCCCAGGGAGCGCCTACAATGAGCAGTTCTTC. Translating it yields CASSLAPGSAYNEQFF.

CDR3 nucleotide sequence: TGCGCCAGCAGCTTCCCCGGGACACAAGTCTACGAGCAGTACTTC. Its protein product is CASSFPGTQVYEQYF. J is TRBJ2-7 and V is TRBV5-1; a weak D match, TRBD1 (6 bases). Germline V gene data show CDR1 as SGHRS and CDR2 as YFSETQ. The CDR3 spans 15 residues. V shed 2 bases and J shed 3 bases, with 15 bases lying between them.

V gene TRBV28 combines with J gene TRBJ2-7; perhaps TRBD1 as D (5 bases). The CDR3 is 13 residues long. Per germline, CDR1 MDHEN and CDR2 SYDVKM. The V end was cut by 6 bases, the J end by 5 bases, with 14 bases between. CDR3 coding DNA: TGTGCCAGCAGGATGACAGTGGCTCACGAGCAGTACTTC. Its protein is CASRMTVAHEQYF.

V gene TRBV28 combines with J gene TRBJ1-3; no reliable D call. Trimming took off 5 bases at V and 8 bases at J, with 19 bases between the two ends. Germline assignment: CDR1 MDHEN and CDR2 SYDVKM. The CDR3 runs 15 residues. The CDR3 here is CASSEANLIGDTIYF. DNA for the CDR3: TGTGCCAGCAGTGAAGCCAATCTCATCGGGGACACCATATATTTT.

The rearrangement links TRBV9 to TRBJ2-1; D remains ambiguous. This CDR3 spans 14 amino acids. Germline CDR1 reads SGDLS; CDR2 reads YYNGEE. V shed 0 bases and J shed 3 bases, with 7 bases lying between them. CDR3 region: CASSVGVVYNEQFF. The CDR3 DNA sequence: TGTGCCAGCAGCGTAGGTGTCGTCTACAATGAGCAGTTCTTC.

The rearrangement joins TRBV19 to TRBJ2-7, with TRBD1 matching over 7 bases. CDR1 and CDR2 from the germline V gene are LNHDA and SQIVND (reference sequence). The trim removed 4 bases at V and 3 bases at J, leaving 3 bases unmatched. This CDR3 spans 13 amino acids. The CDR3 protein is CASSTRTGYEQYF. The CDR3 DNA is TGTGCCAGTAGTACCAGGACAGGCTACGAGCAGTACTTC. The full variable domain, with the rest looked up from reference TRBV19 and TRBJ2-7, is DGGITQSPKYLFRKEGQNVTLSCEQNLNHDAMYWYRQDPGQGLRLIYYSQIVNDFQKGDIAEGYSVSREKKESFPLTVTSAQKNPTAFYLCASSTRTGYEQYFGPGTRLTVT.

The chain joins TRBV6-5 to TRBJ1-5; possible D gene TRBD1, 5 bases. Trimming pared 6 bases from V and 3 bases from J, leaving 9 bases between. CDR1 and CDR2 from the germline V gene are MNHEY and SVGAGI. This CDR3 is 13 amino acids long. CDR3 coding DNA: TGTGCCAGCAGCCCACAGGTCAATCAGCCCCAGCATTTT. Its translation is CASSPQVNQPQHF.

The chain is built from TRBV7-8 and TRBJ2-5, with no clear D. The germline V gene encodes CDR1 SGHVS and CDR2 FQNEAQ. Trimming removed 4 bases at V and 1 base at J, with 7 bases between. The CDR3 sequence is 13 residues long. CDR3 residues: CASSWRFQETQYF. Here the CDR3 DNA reads TGTGCCAGCAGCTGGCGGTTCCAAGAGACCCAGTACTTC.

CDR3 loop: CASSVGERALISDTQYF. DNA for the CDR3: TGTGCCAGCAGCGTAGGGGAGCGGGCTCTTATATCCGATACGCAGTATTTT. This sequence joins TRBV9 and TRBJ2-3; TRBD2 is a possible D gene (6 bases). This CDR3 region has 17 residues. Germline V lookup: CDR1 SGDLS, CDR2 YYNGEE. V lost 0 bases and J lost 6, with 20 bases in between.

J is TRBJ2-3 and V is TRBV6-5, with D possibly matching TRBD1 (6 bases). The CDR3 contains 13 residues. V gave up 6 bases and J gave up 2 bases, with 9 bases separating them. Germline CDR1 and CDR2: MNHEY and SVGAGI. The DNA for the CDR3 is TGTGCCAGCAGACCAGGGGCCACAGATACGCAGTATTTT. Its protein product is CASRPGATDTQYF.

The chain links TRBV2 to TRBJ2-1; 7 bases line up with TRBD2. The germline CDR1 and CDR2 sequences are SNHLY and FYNNEI. The trim removed 6 bases at V and 13 bases at J, leaving 9 bases unmatched. This CDR3 is built from 12 residues. The CDR3 loop is CASRAGLHTQFF. CDR3 nucleotides: TGTGCCAGCAGGGCGGGACTACACACACAGTTCTTC.

The chain couples TRBV7-2 to TRBJ1-2; 7 bases are shared with TRBD1. The germline CDR1 and CDR2 sequences are SGHTA and FQGNSA. V shed 4 bases, J shed 3 bases, and the junction held 5 bases outside the gene matches. The CDR3 runs 14 residues. This CDR3 reads CASSSQTGYYGYTF. The CDR3 DNA is TGTGCCAGCAGCTCACAGACAGGGTACTATGGCTACACCTTC.

This clone showed up just once. The J gene is TRBJ1-1, the V gene TRBV6-2 or TRBV6-3; D remains unclear. There are 13 residues in the CDR3. With 2 bases removed from V and 4 bases from J, the gap between germline ends came to 8 bases. The V gene's germline CDR1 is MNHEY and CDR2 SVGEGT. CDR3: CASSYATTTEAFF. The CDR3 coding sequence is TGTGCCAGCAGTTACGCCACAACCACTGAAGCTTTCTTT.

The chain is built from TRBV9 and TRBJ1-1; 7 bases line up with TRBD1. There are 15 residues in the CDR3. The germline gives CDR1 SGDLS, CDR2 YYNGEE. The ends lost 0 bases at V and 1 base at J; junction bases unmatched: 3. The CDR3 DNA sequence: TGTGCCAGCAGCGTAGGGCAGGGGGGGAACACTGAAGCTTTCTTT. This gives the protein CASSVGQGGNTEAFF.

The gene calls are TRBV30 and TRBJ1-2, with D uncertain. Germline values: CDR1 GTSNPN, CDR2 SVGIG (reference sequence). The CDR3 totals 12 residues. Trimming removed 2 bases at V and 4 bases at J, with 8 bases between. The CDR3 DNA sequence: TGTGCCTGGAGTCCGAGGGCCTATGGCTACACCTTC. This gives the protein CAWSPRAYGYTF.

The genes are TRBV19 and TRBJ2-1; D call uncertain. The CDR3 consists of 15 residues. Germline CDR1 and CDR2: LNHDA and SQIVND (reference sequence). V lost 7 bases to trimming and J lost 5 bases, with 18 bases between them. The CDR3 loop reads CASTGWRESNNEQFF. The CDR3 DNA follows: TGTGCCAGTACAGGCTGGCGAGAATCGAACAATGAGCAGTTCTTC.